This T cell receptor (beta chain) was recovered during a study of neoadjuvant anti-PD-1 for oral cavity cancer. Six replicates per PBMC sample, mostly from roughly 0.45 ug of genomic DNA. Libraries were prepared by immunoSEQ multiplex PCR; TCRdb keeps only in-frame clonotypes and omits some of them. The sample yields roughly 60,000 clones, approximately 79% seen once. As to this clone: Its specificity is not known.

Study-level findings and limits: Post-nivolumab, blood T cell clonality was significantly elevated in non-responders.

There are 13 residues in the CDR3. Germline V gene data show CDR1 as GTSNPN and CDR2 as SVGIG (reference sequence). V lost 0 bases and J lost 4, with 8 bases in between. This clonotype was obtained from a person aged 35-79 years with oral cavity squamous cell carcinoma. V usage is TRBV30 and J usage is TRBJ2-3; D ambiguous. This material consisted of PBMCs, taken before nivolumab (anti-PD-1) treatment. CDR3 DNA sequence: TGTGCCTGGAGTGTTTGGAGTGCAGATACGCAGTATTTT. Its translation: CAWSVWSADTQYF. Supplemented by reference TRBV30 and TRBJ2-3, the full variable domain reads SQTIHQWPATLVQPVGSPLSLECTVEGTSNPNLYWYRQAAGRGLQLLFYSVGIGQISSEVPQNLSASRPQDRQFILSSKKLLLSDSGFYLCAWSVWSADTQYFGPGTRLTVL.